The 12 T cell receptor beta chains reported below all come from one sample, sequenced in a study of T cells in localized non-small cell lung cancer. The data were produced by immunoSEQ multiplex PCR, yet TCRdb's version contains in-frame clones alone and is incomplete. The data show about 77,000 clones, about 88% seen once. Sequenced here: peripheral blood, sampled before any cancer treatment. These receptors all come from a woman aged 35 to 70 with stage I squamous cell lung carcinoma.

This clone was seen a handful of times. This chain links TRBV6-5 with TRBJ1-6; D gene uncertain. CDR1 MNHEY and CDR2 SVGAGI come from the germline V gene. With 8 bases removed from V and 11 bases from J, the gap between germline ends came to 13 bases. This CDR3 contains 12 residues. The CDR3 sequence is CASRLDMTPLHF. The CDR3 region has the DNA TGTGCCAGCCGACTGGATATGACACCCCTCCACTTT.

The V call is TRBV30, the J call TRBJ1-6; 8 nucleotides line up with TRBD1. CDR3 length: 22 amino acids. CDR1 is GTSNPN and CDR2 is SVGIG in the germline V gene (reference sequence). The V segment lost 1 base and the J segment 5 bases; nucleotides outside the gene matches: 25. In DNA form, the CDR3 reads TGTGCCTGGAGTGAGGCCGGGACAGGATTCTTCCAGGCCCTACCCAATAATTCACCCCTCCACTTT. Translating it yields CAWSEAGTGFFQALPNNSPLHF.

This sequence joins TRBV7-9 and TRBJ1-4; possible D gene TRBD1, 5 bases. V dropped 2 bases and J dropped 5 bases, with 15 bases sitting between them. CDR3 size: 16 residues. CDR1 and CDR2 (germline): SEHNR, FQNEAQ (reference sequence). The CDR3 protein is CASSLPSGFKNEKLFF. In DNA form, the CDR3 reads TGTGCCAGCAGCTTACCTTCAGGGTTCAAGAATGAAAAACTGTTTTTT.

The V and J genes are TRBV30 and TRBJ1-2; 7 bases fit TRBD1. CDR1 and CDR2 from the germline V gene are GTSNPN and SVGIG (reference sequence). The CDR3 extends over 15 amino acids. The V and J ends lost 1 base and 2 bases, in that order; junction bases with no gene match: 7. DNA for the CDR3: TGTGCCTGGAGTGAAGGGGAAGGGGGCAACTATGGCTACACCTTC. Translated: CAWSEGEGGNYGYTF.

This chain links TRBV6-5 with TRBJ1-2, with a tentative D call TRBD1 (6 bases). Germline V CDR1 and CDR2: MNHEY, SVGAGI. The V gene lost 6 bases and the J gene lost 0 bases, with 11 bases spanning the gap. CDR3 length: 14 amino acids. The CDR3 here is CASSVTGSNYGYTF. Here the CDR3 DNA reads TGTGCCAGCAGCGTAACAGGGTCTAACTATGGCTACACCTTC.

V and J are TRBV4-2 and TRBJ1-1; D is uncertain. The CDR3 sequence is 14 residues long. V dropped 1 base and J dropped 0 bases, with 6 bases sitting between them. Germline CDR1 and CDR2: LGHNA and YNFKEQ. The CDR3 DNA follows: TGTGCCAGCAGCCAAGGGGGAGTGAACACTGAAGCTTTCTTT. Translating gives CASSQGGVNTEAFF.

This rearrangement joins TRBV6-1 to TRBJ1-3, with TRBD1 as a possible D gene (6 bases). The CDR3 runs 14 residues. Deletions cut 5 bases from V and 4 bases from J, with 12 bases between. Per the germline V gene, CDR1 is MNHNS and CDR2 is SASEGT. This chain's CDR3 is CASSSGQRGNTIYF. The CDR3 coding sequence is TGTGCCAGCAGTTCCGGACAGAGAGGAAACACCATATATTTT.

This sequence joins TRBV16 and TRBJ2-5, with 10 bases identical to TRBD1. The trim removed 0 bases at V and 5 bases at J, leaving 9 bases unmatched. Germline-derived CDR1 and CDR2 are KGHSY and FQNENV. The CDR3 spans 17 residues. Here the CDR3 DNA reads TGTGCCAGCAGCCAATCCAAAGACAGGGGGCAGGCGGAGACCCAGTACTTC. Translation: CASSQSKDRGQAETQYF.

This chain connects TRBV30 to TRBJ1-6; 7 bases are shared with TRBD1. From germline, CDR1 is GTSNPN and CDR2 SVGIG (reference sequence). The CDR3 extends over 13 amino acids. The V segment lost 4 bases and the J segment 8 bases; nucleotides outside the gene matches: 5. The CDR3 is CAWNGQEDSPLHF. The CDR3 coding sequence is TGTGCCTGGAACGGACAGGAGGATTCACCCCTCCACTTT.

The rearrangement links TRBV6-6 to TRBJ1-1, with D maybe TRBD1 (6 bases). V gave up 6 bases and J gave up 4 bases, with 12 bases separating them. Germline V CDR1 and CDR2: MNHNY, SVGAGI (reference sequence). The CDR3 is 13 amino acids. The CDR3 here is CASRIQGSTEAFF. The CDR3 nucleotides are TGTGCCAGCAGGATCCAGGGGAGCACTGAAGCTTTCTTT.

This chain uses TRBV30 with TRBJ1-4; possible D gene TRBD1, 6 bases. Looked up from germline, CDR1 is GTSNPN and CDR2 is SVGIG (reference sequence). V was clipped by 0 bases and J by 7 bases, with 15 bases between them. The CDR3 has 15 amino acids. In DNA form, the CDR3 reads TGTGCCTGGAGTGTAATCAGGGGTTCCGGTGAAAAACTGTTTTTT. Residues: CAWSVIRGSGEKLFF.

This clone appeared once. The gene calls are TRBV5-6 and TRBJ1-2; D not certain. V was shortened by 2 bases and J by 8 bases, with 10 bases between the two germline ends. This CDR3 has 12 residues. Germline-derived CDR1 and CDR2 are SGHDT and YYEEEE. The CDR3 loop is CASSLWGMGYTF. The CDR3 bases are TGTGCCAGCAGCTTATGGGGAATGGGCTACACCTTC.